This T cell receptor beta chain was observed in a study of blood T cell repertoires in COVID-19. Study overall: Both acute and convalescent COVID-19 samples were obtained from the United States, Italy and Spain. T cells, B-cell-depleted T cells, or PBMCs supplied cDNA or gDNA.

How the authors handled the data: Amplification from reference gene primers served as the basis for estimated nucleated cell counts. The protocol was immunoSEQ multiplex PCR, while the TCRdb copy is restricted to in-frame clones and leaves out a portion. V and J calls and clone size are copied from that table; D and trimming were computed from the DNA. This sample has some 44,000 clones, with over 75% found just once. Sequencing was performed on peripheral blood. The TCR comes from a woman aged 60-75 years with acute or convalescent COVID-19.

In nucleotides, the CDR3 is TGTGCCAGCAGTCGGGACGGTCGGGGGGAGCAGTACTTC. Protein sequence: CASSRDGRGEQYF. This chain joins TRBV7-2 and TRBJ2-7, with a tentative D call TRBD2 (6 bases). CDR1 is SGHTA, CDR2 FQGNSA, per germline. V gave up 6 bases and J gave up 7 bases, with 16 bases separating them. There are 13 residues in the CDR3.